The TCR beta chain described here comes from a study of cytomegalovirus exposure and HLA in healthy donors. Details on this clone: Its antigen is as yet unknown.

This table comes from immunoSEQ multiplex PCR, and its TCRdb copy is limited to in-frame clones, with some not included. Of under 300,000 clones in the sample, 65% to 90% were seen once. Notes on the study in general: Specific recognition of CMV antigens was confirmed in vitro for a few chains (all CMV-associated). The authors listed around 150 TCR beta chains as cytomegalovirus-associated. Rare TCR sequences predominated, though certain public TCRs were found in many donors.

This CDR3 has 17 residues. Germline V lookup: CDR1 MDHEN, CDR2 SYDVKM. The junction had 15 bases not matched to a gene; V was cut back by 1 base and J by 7 bases. The rearrangement uses TRBV28 and TRBJ2-7; 8 bases fit TRBD1. Sequences were obtained from PBMCs. This sequence originates from a woman between 18 and 29 years old in good health and CMV-seronegative. CDR3 nucleotide sequence: TGTGCCAGCAGTTTATTGCGCCCCAGGGGGCGCAGGTATGAGCAGTACTTC. This sequence encodes CASSLLRPRGRRYEQYF. Filled out from reference TRBV28 and TRBJ2-7, the complete variable domain reads DVKVTQSSRYLVKRTGEKVFLECVQDMDHENMFWYRQDPGLGLRLIYFSYDVKMKEKGDIPEGYSVSREKKERFSLILESASTNQTSMYLCASSLLRPRGRRYEQYFGPGTRLTVT.